This T cell receptor (beta chain) comes out of a study of cytomegalovirus exposure and HLA in healthy donors. About the study: Drawn from HLA-typed donors, some 80 million unique TCRs were held in an early data release. Genotyping of 398 donors showed that 70% to 90% belonged to the Caucasian-associated ancestry cluster.

Comments on this clone: Its antigen remains unidentified.

Overall study findings and caveats: Being productive about 90% or about 30% of the time was typical of most TCR beta V segments in an earlier analysis. TCR beta chains numbering more than 150 were designated cytomegalovirus-associated.

It was with 60 Vbeta and 13 Jbeta primers that the PCR ran. Method: immunoSEQ multiplex PCR; TCRdb's copy keeps in-frame clones and lacks some. The sample table sets out tens of thousands of clones. The CDR3 spans 12 residues. Germline values: CDR1 SGHVS, CDR2 FNYEAQ. Between the trimmed V and J ends, which lost 1 base and 8 bases, there was a span of 6 bases. The V gene is TRBV7-6, the J gene TRBJ1-3; possible D gene TRBD1, 5 bases. Sequences were obtained from PBMCs. This TCR derives from a male donor in good health and CMV-seronegative. CDR3 sequence (DNA): TGTGCCAGCAGCTTAGAGGGGCACACCATATATTTT. Amino acids: CASSLEGHTIYF.